This passage covers 29 T cell receptor beta chains from one sample sequenced in a study of blood T cell repertoires in COVID-19 (dated by TCRdb to the early 2020s). Libraries were built with the immunoSEQ multiplex PCR assay. TCRdb holds this immuneACCESS table with in-frame rearrangements only. Some clones are missing; in checked studies, unresolved V genes explain under half, and the rest has no known cause. The sample profile shows 250,000 or so clones; approximately 84% of them were found once. The ten biggest clones cover about 6.2% of the sample. The sequenced sample was PBMCs or T cells enriched from blood (not recorded which). These receptors were collected from a woman between 45 and 65 years old who had been exposed to COVID-19.

This chain uses TRBV19 with TRBJ1-2; a possible D gene is TRBD1 (6 bases). Germline CDR1 reads LNHDA; CDR2 reads SQIVND (reference sequence). The CDR3 sequence is 15 residues long. Trimming removed 3 bases at V and 2 bases at J, with 13 bases between. The CDR3 protein is CASSIVWDKNYGYTF. In DNA, the CDR3 is TGTGCCAGTAGTATTGTTTGGGACAAGAACTATGGCTACACCTTC.

This clone was recorded once. The chain combines TRBV6-2 or TRBV6-3 with TRBJ2-6; 9 nucleotides align to TRBD2. V lost 2 bases to trimming and J lost 4 bases; unmatched junction nucleotides: 12. This CDR3 spans 19 amino acids. CDR1 and CDR2 (germline): MNHEY, SVGEGT. The CDR3 region is CASSYRRGGAFAGANVLTF. The CDR3, as DNA: TGTGCCAGCAGTTACCGACGCGGGGGGGCCTTCGCCGGGGCCAACGTCCTGACTTTC.

The J gene is TRBJ2-1, the V gene TRBV7-6; TRBD1 matches at 10 bases. Germline values: CDR1 SGHVS, CDR2 FNYEAQ. V lost 2 bases and J lost 4; bases outside the gene matches: 8. This CDR3 is 17 amino acids long. For the CDR3, the DNA is TGTGCCAGCAGCTTAAATCGAGGGACAGGGGTTTACAATGAGCAGTTCTTC. Residues: CASSLNRGTGVYNEQFF. The full variable domain, its missing parts supplied by reference TRBV7-6 and TRBJ2-1, is GAGVSQSPRYKVTKRGQDVALRCDPISGHVSLYWYRQALGQGPEFLTYFNYEAQQDKSGLPNDRFSAERPEGSISTLTIQRTEQRDSAMYRCASSLNRGTGVYNEQFFGPGTRLTVL.

The chain employs TRBV2 and TRBJ1-3; 9 nucleotides line up with TRBD1. This CDR3 contains 13 residues. CDR1 is SNHLY and CDR2 is FYNNEI in the germline V gene. With V trimmed by 6 bases and J by 5 bases, 2 bases remained unmatched. CDR3 residues: CASRDRGRNTIYF. The CDR3 nucleotides read TGTGCCAGCAGGGACAGGGGAAGAAACACCATATATTTT. Full variable domain (rest looked up from reference TRBV2 and TRBJ1-3): EPEVTQTPSHQVTQMGQEVILRCVPISNHLYFYWYRQILGQKVEFLVSFYNNEISEKSEIFDDQFSVERPDGSNFTLKIRSTKLEDSAMYFCASRDRGRNTIYFGEGSWLTVV.

This clone was seen a single time. The chain has TRBV24-1 and TRBJ2-5, with TRBD1 matching 10 bases. The CDR3 extends over 16 amino acids. Trimming removed 3 bases from V and 0 bases from J; junction bases left unmatched: 3. The germline CDR1 and CDR2 sequences are KGHDR and SFDVKD. CDR3 sequence: CATSDPGQGYQETQYF. As DNA, the CDR3 is TGTGCCACCAGTGATCCGGGACAGGGGTACCAAGAGACCCAGTACTTC.

The chain uses TRBV10-2 and TRBJ2-2; 9 bases agree with TRBD1. J lost 6 bases, V lost 6 bases, and 5 bases had no gene match. Germline assignment: CDR1 WSHSY and CDR2 SAAADI. This CDR3 is 14 amino acids long. CDR3 DNA sequence: TGCGCCAGCAGGGGACAGGGAAGCTCCGGGGAGCTGTTTTTT. This encodes CASRGQGSSGELFF.

The chain uses TRBV5-4 and TRBJ1-1, with D unclear. Germline assignment: CDR1 SGHNT and CDR2 YYREEE (reference sequence). V was trimmed by 0 bases and J by 2 bases, leaving 5 bases between them. The CDR3 consists of 13 residues. CDR3 in DNA: TGTGCCAGCAGCTTGGCGGGAAACACTGAAGCTTTCTTT. The encoded protein is CASSLAGNTEAFF.

In its sample, this clone was seen once. The V call is TRBV7-9, the J call TRBJ2-3; possible D gene TRBD1, 6 bases. Between the trimmed V and J ends, which lost 5 bases and 6 bases, there was a span of 12 bases. Germline V gene lookup returns CDR1 SEHNR and CDR2 FQNEAQ (reference sequence). The CDR3 runs to 13 residues. The chain's CDR3 is CASSPRGLDTQYF. The CDR3 DNA is TGTGCCAGCAGCCCGAGGGGGTTGGATACGCAGTATTTT.

This chain links TRBV7-2 with TRBJ1-1; no firm D call. Germline V gives CDR1 SGHTA, CDR2 FQGNSA. This CDR3 comprises 13 residues. The ends were cut back, 6 bases at V and 1 base at J, with 9 bases in the middle. CDR3 residues: CASRLPGNTEAFF. CDR3 sequence (DNA): TGTGCCAGCAGGTTACCGGGGAACACTGAAGCTTTCTTT.

The chain carries TRBV2 and TRBJ2-1, with a tentative D call TRBD2 (7 bases). V lost 7 bases and J lost 8, with 15 bases in between. Germline CDR1 reads SNHLY; CDR2 reads FYNNEI. CDR3 size: 13 residues. Written as DNA, the CDR3 is TGTGCCAGCAATCGAGGGGGGGCCTATGAGCAGTTCTTC. Translation: CASNRGGAYEQFF.

The CDR3: CASSQTGGTDTQYF. CDR3 DNA: TGTGCCAGCAGTCAAACGGGGGGTACGGATACGCAGTATTTT. The rearrangement links TRBV7-7 to TRBJ2-3; 7 nucleotides align to TRBD2. V shed 6 bases, J shed 6 bases, and the junction held 9 bases outside the gene matches. This CDR3 is 14 amino acids long. From germline, CDR1 is SSHAT and CDR2 FNYEAQ (reference sequence).

This clone appeared a single time. The chain links TRBV27 to TRBJ1-1; TRBD1 matches at 7 bases. There are 13 residues in the CDR3. V dropped 9 bases and J dropped 4; count of bases not matched to a gene: 8. Germline values: CDR1 MNHEY, CDR2 SMNVEV (reference sequence). CDR3 sequence: CASSSYRGTEAFF. CDR3 in DNA: TGTGCCAGTTCTTCGTACAGGGGCACTGAAGCTTTCTTT.

CDR3 DNA sequence: TGTGCCAGCTCCCCCCAGGGCGGAAACACCATATATTTT. It specifies CASSPQGGNTIYF. The chain couples TRBV18 to TRBJ1-3; a weak D match, TRBD1 (5 bases). Germline V gives CDR1 KGHSH, CDR2 LQKENI. V gave up 6 bases and J gave up 4 bases, with 10 bases separating them. This CDR3 has 13 residues.

This chain joins TRBV10-3 and TRBJ2-1, with 10 bases identical to TRBD1. The CDR3 covers 19 residues. With 5 bases clipped from V and 0 bases from J, the junction kept 13 bases outside the gene matches. The germline V gene has CDR1 ENHRY and CDR2 SYGVKD. The CDR3 DNA is TGTGCCATCAGTCCCGGCCGGGACAGGGGAAGGAGCTCCTACAATGAGCAGTTCTTC. Translated, it gives CAISPGRDRGRSSYNEQFF.

The chain's CDR3 is CASSYLAGGRTEAFF. CDR3 DNA sequence: TGTGCCAGCAGCTACCTGGCAGGGGGCAGGACTGAAGCTTTCTTT. V and J are TRBV7-2 and TRBJ1-1; 8 nucleotides agree with TRBD1. The CDR3 contains 15 residues. Trimming cost V 4 bases and J 5 bases; bases outside gene matches: 9. Germline lookup yields CDR1 SGHTA and CDR2 FQGNSA. Filled out from reference TRBV7-2 and TRBJ1-1, the complete variable domain reads GAGVSQSPSNKVTEKGKDVELRCDPISGHTALYWYRQSLGQGLEFLIYFQGNSAPDKSGLPSDRFSAERTGGSVSTLTIQRTQQEDSAVYLCASSYLAGGRTEAFFGQGTRLTVV.

V gene TRBV7-9 combines with J gene TRBJ2-3; the D gene is possibly TRBD2 (6 bases). Germline V CDR1 and CDR2: SEHNR, FQNEAQ (reference sequence). The V end was cut by 3 bases, the J end by 0 bases, with 16 bases between. The CDR3 is 17 amino acids. The CDR3 spells CASSFSGTVTSTDTQYF. The CDR3 region has the DNA TGTGCCAGCAGCTTCTCCGGGACTGTCACTAGCACAGATACGCAGTATTTT.

This clone was counted only a few times. This chain connects TRBV29-1 to TRBJ1-2; a weak D match, TRBD1 (5 bases). Trimming shortened V by 7 bases and J by 0 bases, and 12 bases separated the two germline ends. Germline V gene lookup returns CDR1 SQVTM and CDR2 ANQGSEA. The CDR3 runs 13 residues. The CDR3 here is CSAAAGPNYGYTF. CDR3 sequence (DNA): TGCAGCGCCGCTGCGGGGCCTAACTATGGCTACACCTTC.

The gene calls are TRBV29-1 and TRBJ2-1, with D tentatively TRBD1 (5 bases). This CDR3 comprises 15 residues. V gave up 6 bases and J gave up 5 bases, with 20 bases separating them. Germline-derived CDR1 and CDR2 are SQVTM and ANQGSEA. CDR3 in amino acids: CSVSKTIVGHNEQFF. The CDR3 DNA reads TGCAGCGTCTCAAAGACCATTGTGGGGCACAATGAGCAGTTCTTC.

A single count supports this clone. The chain couples TRBV7-2 to TRBJ1-4; no reliable D call. CDR3 size: 16 residues. V was shortened by 3 bases and J by 0 bases, with 11 bases between the two germline ends. Looked up from germline, CDR1 is SGHTA and CDR2 is FQGNSA. The chain's CDR3 is CASSFGRVATNEKLFF. CDR3 nucleotides: TGTGCCAGCAGCTTTGGGAGGGTGGCAACTAATGAAAAACTGTTTTTT.

This chain connects TRBV18 to TRBJ1-1; no reliable D call. The germline CDR1 and CDR2 sequences are KGHSH and LQKENI. The CDR3 spans 13 residues. V lost 6 bases and J lost 3, with 11 bases in between. Here the CDR3 DNA reads TGTGCCAGCTCCCTCCGCGAGGACACTGAAGCTTTCTTT. As protein: CASSLREDTEAFF.

J is TRBJ2-3 and V is TRBV10-3; 7 nucleotides align to TRBD2. CDR3 length: 17 amino acids. V was clipped by 6 bases and J by 0 bases; unmatched bases: 12. Per the germline V gene, CDR1 is ENHRY and CDR2 is SYGVKD. CDR3 bases: TGTGCCATCAGAGGACTAGAGGGCTCGGTTAGCACAGATACGCAGTATTTT. Translating it yields CAIRGLEGSVSTDTQYF.

This chain uses TRBV27 with TRBJ1-1; D might be TRBD1 (5 bases). Trimming shortened V by 3 bases and J by 6 bases, and 11 bases separated the two germline ends. Germline CDR1 MNHEY, CDR2 SMNVEV (reference sequence). There are 13 residues in the CDR3. In nucleotides, the CDR3 is TGTGCCAGCAGTTTCCTCGGGGGGGCTGAAGCTTTCTTT. This encodes CASSFLGGAEAFF.

The chain couples TRBV11-2 to TRBJ1-2; weak D call: TRBD1 (6 bases). The V gene's germline CDR1 is SGHAT and CDR2 FQNNGV. This CDR3 comprises 13 residues. The germline V and J ends were trimmed by 1 base and 7 bases, with 10 bases remaining between them. CDR3 nucleotides: TGTGCCAGCAGCTTAGCTCGACAGGCTGGCTACACCTTC. It specifies CASSLARQAGYTF.

V usage is TRBV9 and J usage is TRBJ1-3; D possibly corresponds to TRBD1 (5 bases). Per germline, CDR1 SGDLS and CDR2 YYNGEE. The CDR3 has 13 amino acids. V lost 3 bases, J lost 2 bases, and 6 bases lay in between. CDR3 in amino acids: CASSGGPGNTIYF. As DNA, the CDR3 is TGTGCCAGCAGCGGGGGCCCTGGAAACACCATATATTTT.

This sequence joins TRBV30 and TRBJ2-5, with a weak D call TRBD2 (6 bases). From germline, CDR1 is GTSNPN and CDR2 SVGIG (reference sequence). V was pared by 5 bases and J by 5 bases, with 9 bases between. The CDR3 has 11 amino acids. DNA of the CDR3: TGTGCCTGGGGGGACTTCGAGACCCAGTACTTC. Its protein product is CAWGDFETQYF.

The chain carries TRBV29-1 and TRBJ2-3; D is possibly TRBD2 (7 bases). Trimming removed 4 bases from V and 0 bases from J, with 14 bases in between. This CDR3 is built from 15 residues. Germline CDR1 reads SQVTM; CDR2 reads ANQGSEA. CDR3 nucleotides: TGCAGCGTTGCCCGGGGGGCCCCTAGCACAGATACGCAGTATTTT. Its translation is CSVARGAPSTDTQYF.

V and J are TRBV5-4 and TRBJ2-1; the D is unclear. Trimming took 0 bases from V and 7 from J, leaving 11 bases between them. Germline V gives CDR1 SGHNT, CDR2 YYREEE (reference sequence). The CDR3 length is 14 residues. CDR3 in DNA: TGTGCCAGCAGCTTGGGCCAGGCGAGAAATGAGCAGTTCTTC. Amino acids: CASSLGQARNEQFF.

The chain recombines TRBV19 with TRBJ2-7, with 9 bases matching TRBD1. The germline gives CDR1 LNHDA, CDR2 SQIVND (reference sequence). This CDR3 is built from 16 residues. V was clipped by 6 bases and J by 4 bases; unmatched bases: 13. The CDR3 DNA reads TGTGCCAGTAGGCCCCCTCCGGGACAGGGTGTTTACGAGCAGTACTTC. It specifies CASRPPPGQGVYEQYF. The full variable domain, in which reference TRBV19 and TRBJ2-7 provide the parts outside the CDR3, is DGGITQSPKYLFRKEGQNVTLSCEQNLNHDAMYWYRQDPGQGLRLIYYSQIVNDFQKGDIAEGYSVSREKKESFPLTVTSAQKNPTAFYLCASRPPPGQGVYEQYFGPGTRLTVT.

The chain combines TRBV19 with TRBJ1-1, with TRBD1 matching 8 bases. V gave up 5 bases and J gave up 3 bases; unmatched junction bases: 11. CDR3 length equals 16 residues. Germline loops: CDR1 LNHDA, CDR2 SQIVND (reference sequence). The chain's CDR3 is CASSPRTGLKDTEAFF. CDR3 bases: TGTGCCAGTAGTCCCCGGACAGGGTTAAAGGACACTGAAGCTTTCTTT.